These 10 T cell receptor beta chains share one sample of origin, sequenced in a study of Siglec-9 on CD8 T cells in melanoma. The table came from immunoSEQ multiplex PCR; TCRdb's copy has only in-frame clones and leaves some out. This table holds roughly 35,000 clones, around 81% found once. The sample comprised Siglec-9- CD8+ T cells sorted from blood. These receptors all stem from a human donor in good health.

The chain has TRBV11-3 and TRBJ1-1; no clear D. The germline gives CDR1 SGHNT, CDR2 YENEEA. The length of the CDR3 is 12 residues. With 5 bases removed from V and 3 bases from J, the gap between germline ends came to 7 bases. This CDR3 reads CASSPEDTEAFF. The DNA for the CDR3 is TGTGCCAGCAGCCCCGAGGACACTGAAGCTTTCTTT.

J is TRBJ1-1 and V is TRBV7-9; 7 bases map to TRBD1. Per germline, CDR1 SEHNR and CDR2 FQNEAQ (reference sequence). Trimming removed 8 bases from V and 3 bases from J; junction bases left unmatched: 6. CDR3 length equals 13 residues. The CDR3 nucleotides read TGTGCCAGCGAGGGGGCCCTAGACACTGAAGCTTTCTTT. Translated, it gives CASEGALDTEAFF.

The gene calls are TRBV10-3 and TRBJ1-2; 10 bases match TRBD1. J was trimmed by 6 bases and V by 6 bases; bases with no gene match: 13. CDR3 length equals 16 residues. From germline, CDR1 is ENHRY and CDR2 SYGVKD. The CDR3 DNA follows: TGTGCCATCAGCCACTTAACCGGGACAGGGGAAGATGGCTACACCTTC. Translating it yields CAISHLTGTGEDGYTF.

The table lists this clone with a few counts. The chain recombines TRBV29-1 with TRBJ1-1; D gene unclear. Trimming stripped 0 bases from V and 1 base from J, with 9 bases between. The germline CDR1 and CDR2 sequences are SQVTM and ANQGSEA. The CDR3 loop spans 14 amino acids. CDR3 amino acids: CSVEDGAGNTEAFF. DNA of the CDR3: TGCAGCGTTGAAGATGGCGCAGGGAACACTGAAGCTTTCTTT. The full variable domain, completed using reference TRBV29-1 and TRBJ1-1, is SAVISQKPSRDICQRGTSLTIQCQVDSQVTMMFWYRQQPGQSLTLIATANQGSEATYESGFVIDKFPISRPNLTFSTLTVSNMSPEDSSIYLCSVEDGAGNTEAFFGQGTRLTVV.

Only a few counts were recorded for this clone. V is TRBV19 and J is TRBJ1-1; TRBD1 aligns across 7 bases. The CDR3 contains 13 residues. Germline assignment: CDR1 LNHDA and CDR2 SQIVND (reference sequence). The junction had 6 bases not matched to a gene; V was cut back by 6 bases and J by 5 bases. Here the CDR3 DNA reads TGTGCCAGTAGACTAACACAGGGGACTGAAGCTTTCTTT. It codes for CASRLTQGTEAFF.

The gene calls are TRBV5-1 and TRBJ1-1, with D perhaps TRBD1 (6 bases). V lost 2 bases and J 0 bases, leaving 11 bases between the germline ends. The germline CDR1 and CDR2 sequences are SGHRS and YFSETQ. The CDR3 runs to 15 residues. CDR3: CASSFNRAMNTEAFF. CDR3 coding DNA: TGCGCCAGCAGCTTTAACAGGGCCATGAACACTGAAGCTTTCTTT.

J is TRBJ1-6 and V is TRBV27; 9 bases align to TRBD1. After removal of 1 base from V and 5 bases from J, the junction contained 6 bases not matched to a gene. This CDR3 has 17 residues. Germline V lookup: CDR1 MNHEY, CDR2 SMNVEV (reference sequence). In nucleotides, the CDR3 is TGTGCCAGCAGTTTATTGACCGGGGACAGGGATAATTCACCCCTCCACTTT. The encoded protein is CASSLLTGDRDNSPLHF.

This clone was detected only once. The CDR3, as DNA: TGTGCCAGCAGGGGAGGGCTTCCCCATGAGCAGTTCTTC. It yields the protein CASRGGLPHEQFF. The genes are TRBV13 and TRBJ2-1, with 7 bases aligning to TRBD2. Germline V gene lookup returns CDR1 PRHDT and CDR2 FYEKMQ (reference sequence). V lost 6 bases and J lost 8; bases outside the gene matches: 7. CDR3 size: 13 residues. The full variable domain, rest sourced from reference TRBV13 and TRBJ2-1, is AAGVIQSPRHLIKEKRETATLKCYPIPRHDTVYWYQQGPGQDPQFLISFYEKMQSDKGSIPDRFSAQQFSDYHSELNMSSLELGDSALYFCASRGGLPHEQFFGPGTRLTVL.

This sequence joins TRBV19 and TRBJ2-5, with D possibly matching TRBD1 (6 bases). The CDR3 runs to 15 residues. Per germline, CDR1 LNHDA and CDR2 SQIVND (reference sequence). The V end lost 7 bases, the J end lost 5 bases, and 20 bases lay between the germline ends. CDR3 in amino acids: CASTFTLQGYETQYF. The CDR3 DNA sequence: TGTGCCAGTACCTTCACCTTGCAGGGGTACGAGACCCAGTACTTC.

This chain connects TRBV7-6 to TRBJ2-1, with D possibly TRBD2 on 5 matching bases. The length of the CDR3 is 11 residues. Trimming pared 8 bases from V and 6 bases from J, leaving 8 bases between. Germline loops: CDR1 SGHVS, CDR2 FNYEAQ. CDR3 in DNA: TGTGCCAGCTCTAGCCCCAATGAGCAGTTCTTC. It yields the protein CASSSPNEQFF.